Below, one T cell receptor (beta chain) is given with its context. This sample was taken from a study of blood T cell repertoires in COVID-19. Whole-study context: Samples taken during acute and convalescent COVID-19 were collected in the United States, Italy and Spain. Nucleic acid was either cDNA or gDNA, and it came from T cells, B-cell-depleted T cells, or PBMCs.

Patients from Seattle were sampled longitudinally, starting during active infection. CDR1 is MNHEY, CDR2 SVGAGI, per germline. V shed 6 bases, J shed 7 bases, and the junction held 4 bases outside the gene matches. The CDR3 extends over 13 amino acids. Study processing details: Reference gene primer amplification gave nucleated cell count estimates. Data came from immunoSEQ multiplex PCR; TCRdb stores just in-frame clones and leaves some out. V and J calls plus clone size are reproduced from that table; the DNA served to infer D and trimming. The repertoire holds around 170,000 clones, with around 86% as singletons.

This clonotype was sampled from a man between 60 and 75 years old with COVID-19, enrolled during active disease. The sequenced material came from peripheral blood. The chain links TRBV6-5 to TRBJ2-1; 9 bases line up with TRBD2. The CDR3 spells CASRRAGGNEQFF. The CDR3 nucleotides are TGTGCCAGCAGGAGAGCGGGGGGTAATGAGCAGTTCTTC.